The 12 T cell receptor beta chains below were found in one sample sequenced in a study of tumor-infiltrating lymphocytes in primary liver carcinoma listed by TCRdb under 2017. Without any cell sorting, total RNA and DNA were extracted together from around 18-30 mg of bulk tissue using the AllPrep DNA/RNA mini kit. TCRdb names Illumina HiSeq 2500 as the instrument used. A constant-region primer and ProtoScript II reverse transcriptase were used to reverse-transcribe TCRbeta-specific cDNA from roughly 0.55 ug total RNA. Construction of the TCRbeta libraries relied on three nested rounds of multiplex PCR, following a slightly modified ARM-PCR procedure. Each of the first two PCR rounds ran for 9 to 11 cycles using multiplex TRBV1-TRBV30 forward primers together with a Cbeta reverse primer. TCRdb took the public reads, trimmed them with fastp at Q25, ran MiXCR for clone calling and kept in-frame beta chains. Entries are consolidated by CDR3 protein sequence, retaining the most common genes and DNA. This sample gives approximately 190,000 distinct CDR3 sequences in total; around four fifths of them show up just once. 15% to 20% of the sample goes to the ten largest clones.

The sample comprised tumor tissue from primary liver carcinoma. Receptors originate from a man aged 40-50 years with primary liver carcinoma and hepatitis B virus infection.

About this clonotype: The conserved final phenylalanine or tryptophan is absent from the CDR3, which likely points to a read error. V and J are TRBV11-2 and TRBJ2-3; D possibly corresponds to TRBD1 (6 bases). The germline V gene encodes CDR1 SGHAT and CDR2 FQNNGV. V dropped 7 bases and J dropped 2 bases, with 19 bases sitting between them. This CDR3 is 16 amino acids long. CDR3 sequence reads: CASNRRITGNTDTQYY. CDR3 nucleotide sequence: TGTGCCAGCAACAGAAGAATTACAGGGAACACAGATACGCAGTATTAT.

On this clonotype: One base away lies a much larger clone, so this may be a sequencing read error. This chain uses TRBV30 with TRBJ1-1; D unclear. Germline CDR1 and CDR2: GTSNPN and SVGIG (reference sequence). This CDR3 is 13 amino acids long. The V and J ends lost 5 bases and 3 bases respectively, with 13 bases between them. In DNA, the CDR3 is TGTGCCTGGCTGATGGGGTTTTACACTGAAGCTTTCTTT. Protein product: CAWLMGFYTEAFF.

A word on this clonotype: No conserved phenylalanine or tryptophan ends this CDR3, so it is likely a read error. Because the CDR3's place on the DNA is in doubt, the DNA is left out and the CDR3 is given as listed by TCRdb. V and J are TRBV6-1 and TRBJ2-7; the table's D call, TRBD2, was not checked against the DNA. Including both end residues, the CDR3 is 16 amino acids long. The germline CDR1 and CDR2 sequences are MNHNS and SASEGT. CDR3 amino acids: CASSEGWLAAPYEQHL.

Notes on this clonotype: The germline gene is not matched at one end of the junction; a read error may be the cause. The CDR3 nucleotides read TGTGTCAGCAGCTTGAGGGAGGTGAGGACTACCGGGCTCAGCCCCTACGAGCAGTACTTC. It translates to CVSSLREVRTTGLSPYEQYF. The chain combines TRBV11-1 with TRBJ2-7; D possibly corresponds to TRBD2 (6 bases). This CDR3 has 20 residues. Germline CDR1 SGHAT, CDR2 FQDESV (reference sequence).

About this clonotype itself: The junction departs from the called germline gene at one end, perhaps through a read error. The genes are TRBV11-2 and TRBJ2-5; tentative D call: TRBD2 (5 bases). CDR1 SGHAT and CDR2 FQNNGV come from the germline V gene. The CDR3 runs 18 residues. The CDR3 sequence: CASSPSSIQDIGRETQYF. Here the CDR3 DNA reads TGTGCGAGCAGCCCTAGCTCAATCCAGGATATTGGGCGGGAGACCCAGTACTTC.

J is TRBJ2-4 and V is TRBV29-1; D remains ambiguous. V lost 7 bases, J lost 10 bases, and 20 bases lay in between. The CDR3 extends over 13 amino acids. Germline assignment: CDR1 SQVTM and CDR2 ANQGSEA. The CDR3 DNA reads TGCAGCGGATTAGGTGGGCAGAGAAATATTCAGTACTTC. It codes for CSGLGGQRNIQYF.

The chain uses TRBV11-2 and TRBJ2-6; D perhaps matches TRBD2 (5 bases). This CDR3 spans 15 amino acids. Between the trimmed V and J ends, which lost 10 bases and 5 bases, there was a span of 18 bases. Germline assignment: CDR1 SGHAT and CDR2 FQNNGV. The DNA for the CDR3 is TGTGCCACCCAGCGGCAGCGTTCTTGGGCCAACGTCCTGACTTTC. Amino acids: CATQRQRSWANVLTF.

This chain links TRBV28 with TRBJ2-3; 14 nucleotides align to TRBD2. This CDR3 region has 15 residues. The germline V gene encodes CDR1 MDHEN and CDR2 SYDVKM. The V and J ends lost 6 bases and 3 bases, in that order; junction bases with no gene match: 2. CDR3 nucleotides: TGTGCCAGCAGAGGACTAGCGGGGGGAACAGATACGCAGTATTTT. This sequence encodes CASRGLAGGTDTQYF.

In its sample, this clonotype was seen many times. The rearrangement uses TRBV5-4 and TRBJ1-2; D call uncertain. This CDR3 comprises 14 residues. The germline gives CDR1 SGHNT, CDR2 YYREEE (reference sequence). Trimming removed 1 base from V and 5 bases from J, with 12 bases in between. CDR3 nucleotide sequence: TGTGCCAGCAGCTTGATTGAATCTTCATATGGCTACACCTTC. It yields the protein CASSLIESSYGYTF.

Comment on this clonotype: The junction departs from germline at one end; a sequencing error may be responsible. This sequence joins TRBV6-5 and TRBJ2-7; a weak D match, TRBD2 (6 bases). The CDR3 runs 13 residues. Germline V gene lookup returns CDR1 MNHEY and CDR2 SVGAGI. The CDR3 reads CASSRREPYEQYF. The CDR3 bases are TGTGCCAGCTCCCGGAGGGAACCCTACGAGCAATACTTC.

This clonotype appeared once. This chain links TRBV6-5 with TRBJ2-7; TRBD2 might be the D (5 bases). CDR1 and CDR2 from the germline V gene are MNHEY and SVGAGI. The CDR3 has 17 amino acids. Trimming shortened V by 5 bases and J by 4 bases, and 24 bases separated the two germline ends. The CDR3 nucleotides read TGTGCCAGCAGTCCCAGTCTGGTGGGAAAAGGAGGTTACGAGCAGTACTTC. Amino acid sequence: CASSPSLVGKGGYEQYF.

This clonotype was detected only a few times. A much larger clone sits a single nucleotide away, making a read error possible. The rearrangement links TRBV12-5 to TRBJ1-1; D is unclear. The germline CDR1 and CDR2 sequences are LGHNT and FRNRAP. Deletions cut 1 base from V and 1 base from J, with 4 bases between. There are 13 residues in the CDR3. For the CDR3, the DNA is TGTGCTAGTGGTTTGGACAGGAACACTGAAGCTTTCTTT. It codes for CASGLDRNTEAFF.